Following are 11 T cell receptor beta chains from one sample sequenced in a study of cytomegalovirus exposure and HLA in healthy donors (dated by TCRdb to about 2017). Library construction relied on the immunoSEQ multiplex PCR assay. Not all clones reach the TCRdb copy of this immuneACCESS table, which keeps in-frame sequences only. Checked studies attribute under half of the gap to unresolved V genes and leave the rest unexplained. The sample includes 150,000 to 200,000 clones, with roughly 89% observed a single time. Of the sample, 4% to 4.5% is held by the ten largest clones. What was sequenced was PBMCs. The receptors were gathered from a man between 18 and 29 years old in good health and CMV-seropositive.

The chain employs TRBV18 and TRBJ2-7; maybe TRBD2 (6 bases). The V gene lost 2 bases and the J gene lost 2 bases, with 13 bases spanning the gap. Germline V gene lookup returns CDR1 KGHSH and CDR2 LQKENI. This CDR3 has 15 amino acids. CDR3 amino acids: CASSPGGGFPYEQYF. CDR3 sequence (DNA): TGTGCCAGCTCACCAGGGGGAGGATTCCCCTACGAGCAGTACTTC.

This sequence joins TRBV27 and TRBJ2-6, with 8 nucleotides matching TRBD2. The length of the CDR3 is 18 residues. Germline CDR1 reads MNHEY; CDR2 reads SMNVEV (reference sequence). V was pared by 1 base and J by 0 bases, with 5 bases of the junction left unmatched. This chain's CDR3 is CASSLFTSGLSGANVLTF. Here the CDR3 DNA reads TGTGCCAGCAGTTTATTTACTAGCGGACTCTCTGGGGCCAACGTCCTGACTTTC.

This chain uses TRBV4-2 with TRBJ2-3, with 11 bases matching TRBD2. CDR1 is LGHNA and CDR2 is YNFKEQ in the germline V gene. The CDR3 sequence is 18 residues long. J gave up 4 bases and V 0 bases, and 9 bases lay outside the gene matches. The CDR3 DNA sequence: TGTGCCAGCAGCCAAGATGGGGGGGCTAGCGGGAGGTCAGATACGCAGTATTTT. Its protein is CASSQDGGASGRSDTQYF.

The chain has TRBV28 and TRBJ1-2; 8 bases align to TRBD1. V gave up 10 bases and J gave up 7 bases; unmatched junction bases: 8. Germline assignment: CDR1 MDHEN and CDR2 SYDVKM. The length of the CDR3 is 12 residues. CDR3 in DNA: TGTGCCACGCAGACAGGGGTTGGTGGCTACACCTTC. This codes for CATQTGVGGYTF.

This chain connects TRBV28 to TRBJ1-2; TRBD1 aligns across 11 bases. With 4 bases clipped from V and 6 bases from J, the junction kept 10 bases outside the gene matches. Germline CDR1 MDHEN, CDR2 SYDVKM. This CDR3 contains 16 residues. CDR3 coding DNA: TGTGCCAGCAGTTCCTATATGGGACAGGGGGGAGATGGCTACACCTTC. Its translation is CASSSYMGQGGDGYTF.

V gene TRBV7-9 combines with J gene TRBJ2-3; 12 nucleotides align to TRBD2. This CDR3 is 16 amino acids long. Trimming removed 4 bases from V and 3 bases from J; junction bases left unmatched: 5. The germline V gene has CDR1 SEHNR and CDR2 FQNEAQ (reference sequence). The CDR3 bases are TGTGCCAGCAGCTCGACTAGCGGGAGTTTGACAGATACGCAGTATTTT. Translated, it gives CASSSTSGSLTDTQYF. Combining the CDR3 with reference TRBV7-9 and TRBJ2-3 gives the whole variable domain DTGVSQNPRHKITKRGQNVTFRCDPISEHNRLYWYRQTLGQGPEFLTYFQNEAQLEKSRLLSDRFSAERPKGSFSTLEIQRTEQGDSAMYLCASSSTSGSLTDTQYFGPGTRLTVL.

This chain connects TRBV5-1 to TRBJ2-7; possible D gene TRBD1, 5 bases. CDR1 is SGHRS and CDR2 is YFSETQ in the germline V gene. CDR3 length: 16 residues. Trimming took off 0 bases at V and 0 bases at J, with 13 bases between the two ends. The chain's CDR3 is CASSLVSRASSYEQYF. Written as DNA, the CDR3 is TGCGCCAGCAGCTTGGTCTCCAGGGCGAGCTCCTACGAGCAGTACTTC. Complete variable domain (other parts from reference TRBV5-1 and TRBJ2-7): KAGVTQTPRYLIKTRGQQVTLSCSPISGHRSVSWYQQTPGQGLQFLFEYFSETQRNKGNFPGRFSGRQFSNSRSEMNVSTLELGDSALYLCASSLVSRASSYEQYFGPGTRLTVT.

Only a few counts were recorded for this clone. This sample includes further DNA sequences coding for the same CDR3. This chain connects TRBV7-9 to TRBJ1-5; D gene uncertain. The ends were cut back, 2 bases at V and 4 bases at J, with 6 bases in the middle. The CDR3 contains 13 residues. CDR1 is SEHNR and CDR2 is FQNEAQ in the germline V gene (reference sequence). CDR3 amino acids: CASSLPGNQPQHF. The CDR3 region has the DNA TGTGCCAGCAGCTTACCGGGAAATCAGCCCCAGCATTTT.

The CDR3 reads CSVDGLAVQETQYF. The CDR3 bases are TGCAGCGTTGATGGACTAGCAGTCCAAGAGACCCAGTACTTC. The V gene is TRBV29-1, the J gene TRBJ2-5, with TRBD2 identical over 8 bases. The CDR3 has 14 residues. J was trimmed by 1 base and V by 3 bases; bases with no gene match: 4. From germline, CDR1 is SQVTM and CDR2 ANQGSEA.

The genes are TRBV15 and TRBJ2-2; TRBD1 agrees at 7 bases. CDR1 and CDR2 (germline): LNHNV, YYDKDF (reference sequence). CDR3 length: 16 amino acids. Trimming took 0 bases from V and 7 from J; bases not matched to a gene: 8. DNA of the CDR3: TGTGCCACCAGCAGAGATCGGCGACAGGGAAGCGGGGAGCTGTTTTTT. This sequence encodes CATSRDRRQGSGELFF.

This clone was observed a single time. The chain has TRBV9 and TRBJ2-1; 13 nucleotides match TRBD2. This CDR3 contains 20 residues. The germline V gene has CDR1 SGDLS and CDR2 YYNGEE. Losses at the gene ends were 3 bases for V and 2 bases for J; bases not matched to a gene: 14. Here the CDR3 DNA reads TGTGCCAGCAGCGGACGATCGGGACTAGCGGGATCGTATACCTACAATGAGCAGTTCTTC. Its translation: CASSGRSGLAGSYTYNEQFF.